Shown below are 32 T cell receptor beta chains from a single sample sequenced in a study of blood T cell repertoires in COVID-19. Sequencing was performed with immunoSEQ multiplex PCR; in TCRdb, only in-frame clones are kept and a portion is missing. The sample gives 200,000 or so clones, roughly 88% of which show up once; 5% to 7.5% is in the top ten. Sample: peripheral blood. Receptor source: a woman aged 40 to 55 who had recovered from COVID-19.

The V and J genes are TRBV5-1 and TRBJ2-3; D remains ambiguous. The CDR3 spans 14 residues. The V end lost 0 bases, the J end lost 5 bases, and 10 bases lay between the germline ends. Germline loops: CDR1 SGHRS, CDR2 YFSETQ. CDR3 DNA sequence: TGCGCCAGCAGCTTGGGTCAGACAAAAGATACGCAGTATTTT. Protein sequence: CASSLGQTKDTQYF.

The CDR3 region has the DNA TGCGCCAGCAGCTCGGCCGGGACAGATCAAGAGACCCAGTACTTC. This translates into CASSSAGTDQETQYF. The gene calls are TRBV5-1 and TRBJ2-5, with TRBD1 matching 7 bases. The germline V gene has CDR1 SGHRS and CDR2 YFSETQ. Trimming cost V 3 bases and J 2 bases; bases outside gene matches: 7. The CDR3 covers 15 residues.

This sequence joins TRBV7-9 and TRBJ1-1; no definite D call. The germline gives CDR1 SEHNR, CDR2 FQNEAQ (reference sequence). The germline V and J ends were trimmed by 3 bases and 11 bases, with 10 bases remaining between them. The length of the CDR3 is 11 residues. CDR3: CASSLERAAFF. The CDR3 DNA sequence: TGTGCCAGCAGCTTGGAGAGAGCGGCTTTCTTT. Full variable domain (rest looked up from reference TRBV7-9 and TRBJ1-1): DTGVSQNPRHKITKRGQNVTFRCDPISEHNRLYWYRQTLGQGPEFLTYFQNEAQLEKSRLLSDRFSAERPKGSFSTLEIQRTEQGDSAMYLCASSLERAAFFGQGTRLTVV.

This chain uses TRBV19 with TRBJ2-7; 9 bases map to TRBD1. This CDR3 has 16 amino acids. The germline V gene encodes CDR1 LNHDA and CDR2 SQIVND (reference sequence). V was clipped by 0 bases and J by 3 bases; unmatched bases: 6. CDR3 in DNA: TGTGCCAGTAGTATAGATTTGGGACAGGGCCGCTACGAGCAGTACTTC. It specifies CASSIDLGQGRYEQYF.

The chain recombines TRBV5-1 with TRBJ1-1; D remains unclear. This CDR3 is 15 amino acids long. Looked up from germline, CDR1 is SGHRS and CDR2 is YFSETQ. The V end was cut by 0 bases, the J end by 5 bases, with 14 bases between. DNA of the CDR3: TGCGCCAGCAGCTTGGAACCGAGTTTGTCGACTGAAGCTTTCTTT. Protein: CASSLEPSLSTEAFF.

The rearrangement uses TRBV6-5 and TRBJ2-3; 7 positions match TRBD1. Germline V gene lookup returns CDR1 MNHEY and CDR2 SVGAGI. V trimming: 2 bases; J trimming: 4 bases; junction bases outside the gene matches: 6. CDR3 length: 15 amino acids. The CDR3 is CASSYEGASADTQYF. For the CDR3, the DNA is TGTGCCAGCAGTTACGAGGGGGCGTCGGCAGATACGCAGTATTTT.

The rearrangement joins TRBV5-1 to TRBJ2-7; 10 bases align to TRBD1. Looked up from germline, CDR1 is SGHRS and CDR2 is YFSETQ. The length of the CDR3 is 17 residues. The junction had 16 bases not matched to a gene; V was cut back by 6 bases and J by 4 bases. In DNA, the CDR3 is TGCGCCAGCAATACCCGTTGGCGGGACAGGGGTGGTTACGAGCAGTACTTC. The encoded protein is CASNTRWRDRGGYEQYF.

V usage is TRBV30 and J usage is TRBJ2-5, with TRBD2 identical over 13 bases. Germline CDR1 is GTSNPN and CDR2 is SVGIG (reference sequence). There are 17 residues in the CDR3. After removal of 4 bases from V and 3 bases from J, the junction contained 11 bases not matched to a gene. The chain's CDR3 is CAWNPSRTSGSKETQYF. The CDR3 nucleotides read TGTGCCTGGAATCCATCAAGGACTAGCGGGAGCAAAGAGACCCAGTACTTC.

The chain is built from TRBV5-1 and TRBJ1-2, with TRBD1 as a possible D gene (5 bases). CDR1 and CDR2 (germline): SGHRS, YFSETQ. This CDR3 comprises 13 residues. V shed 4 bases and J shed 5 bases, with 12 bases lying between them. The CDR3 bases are TGCGCCAGCAGCGCCAAGGGGCCTTATGGCTACACCTTC. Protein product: CASSAKGPYGYTF.

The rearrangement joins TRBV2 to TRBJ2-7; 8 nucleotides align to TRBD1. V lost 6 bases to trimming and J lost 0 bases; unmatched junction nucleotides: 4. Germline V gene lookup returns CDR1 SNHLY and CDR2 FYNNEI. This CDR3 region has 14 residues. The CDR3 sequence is CASRVTGDSYEQYF. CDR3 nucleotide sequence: TGTGCCAGCAGAGTGACAGGGGACTCCTACGAGCAGTACTTC.

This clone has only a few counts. DNA of the CDR3: TGTGCCAGCAGCCAAGAGACTAGCGTAGGCGAGACCCAGTACTTC. This gives the protein CASSQETSVGETQYF. V usage is TRBV3-1 (or the pseudogene TRBV3-2) and J usage is TRBJ2-5, with TRBD2 identical over 8 bases. Germline trimming cut 0 bases from V and 5 bases from J; bases unmatched to any gene: 5. The CDR3 is 15 residues long. Germline values: CDR1 LGHDT, CDR2 YNNKEL (reference sequence).

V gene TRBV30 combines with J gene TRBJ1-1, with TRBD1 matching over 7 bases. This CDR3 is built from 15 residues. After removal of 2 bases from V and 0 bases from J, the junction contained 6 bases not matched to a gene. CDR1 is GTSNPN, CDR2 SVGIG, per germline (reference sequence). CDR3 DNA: TGTGCCTGGAGTCCCCTACAGGGGATGAACACTGAAGCTTTCTTT. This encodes CAWSPLQGMNTEAFF.

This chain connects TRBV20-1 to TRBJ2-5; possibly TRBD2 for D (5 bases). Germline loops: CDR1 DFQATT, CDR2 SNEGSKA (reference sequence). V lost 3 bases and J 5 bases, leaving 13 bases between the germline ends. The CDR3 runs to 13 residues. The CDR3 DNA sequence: TGCAGTGCTAGTGACTCTACGGGGGAGACCCAGTACTTC. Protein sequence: CSASDSTGETQYF.

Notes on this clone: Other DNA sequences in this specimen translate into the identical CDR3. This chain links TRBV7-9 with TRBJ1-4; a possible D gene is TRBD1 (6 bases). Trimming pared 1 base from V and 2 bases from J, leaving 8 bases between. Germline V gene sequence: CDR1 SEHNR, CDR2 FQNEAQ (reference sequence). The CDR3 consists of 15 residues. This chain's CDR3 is CASSLGQATNEKLFF. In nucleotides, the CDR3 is TGTGCCAGCAGCTTAGGACAGGCCACTAATGAAAAACTGTTTTTT.

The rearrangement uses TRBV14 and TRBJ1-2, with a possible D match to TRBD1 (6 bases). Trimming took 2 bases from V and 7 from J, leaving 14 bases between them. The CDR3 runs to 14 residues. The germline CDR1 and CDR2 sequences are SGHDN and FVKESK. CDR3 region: CASSQSTGFTGYTF. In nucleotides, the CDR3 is TGTGCCAGCAGCCAATCCACAGGGTTTACTGGCTACACCTTC.

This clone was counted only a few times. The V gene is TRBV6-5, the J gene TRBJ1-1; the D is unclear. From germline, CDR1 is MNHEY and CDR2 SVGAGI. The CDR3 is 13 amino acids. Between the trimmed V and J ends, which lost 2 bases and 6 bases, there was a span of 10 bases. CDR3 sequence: CASSYPGLAEAFF. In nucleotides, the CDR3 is TGTGCCAGCAGTTACCCTGGACTGGCTGAAGCTTTCTTT.

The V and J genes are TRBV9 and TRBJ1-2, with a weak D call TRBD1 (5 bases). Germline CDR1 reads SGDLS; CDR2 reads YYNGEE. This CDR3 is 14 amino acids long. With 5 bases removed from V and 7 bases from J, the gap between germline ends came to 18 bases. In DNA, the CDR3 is TGTGCCAGCAGGTCCCCCCAGGGTATGGTTGGCTACACCTTC. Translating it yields CASRSPQGMVGYTF.

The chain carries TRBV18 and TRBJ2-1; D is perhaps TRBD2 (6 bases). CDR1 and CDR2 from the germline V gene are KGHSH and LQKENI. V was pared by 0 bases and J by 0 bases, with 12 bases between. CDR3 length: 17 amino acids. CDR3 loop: CASSPPVAEVSYNEQFF. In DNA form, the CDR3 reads TGTGCCAGCTCACCACCGGTAGCGGAGGTCTCCTACAATGAGCAGTTCTTC.

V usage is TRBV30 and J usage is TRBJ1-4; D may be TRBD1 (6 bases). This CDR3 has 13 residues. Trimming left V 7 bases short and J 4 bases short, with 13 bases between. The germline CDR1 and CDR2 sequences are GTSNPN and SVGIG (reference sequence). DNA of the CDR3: TGTGCCTCCTCGACAGGTTTTAATGAAAAACTGTTTTTT. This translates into CASSTGFNEKLFF.

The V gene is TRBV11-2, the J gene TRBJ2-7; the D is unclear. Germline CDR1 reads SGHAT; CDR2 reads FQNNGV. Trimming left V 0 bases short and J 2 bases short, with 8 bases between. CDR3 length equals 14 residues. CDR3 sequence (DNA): TGTGCCAGCAGCTTAGATCGAGCCACCTACGAGCAGTACTTC. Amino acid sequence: CASSLDRATYEQYF.

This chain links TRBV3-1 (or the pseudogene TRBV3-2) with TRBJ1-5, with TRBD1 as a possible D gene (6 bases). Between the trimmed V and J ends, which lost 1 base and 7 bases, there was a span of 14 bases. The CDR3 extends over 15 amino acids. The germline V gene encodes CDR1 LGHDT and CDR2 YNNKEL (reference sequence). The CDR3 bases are TGTGCCAGCAGCCAAGTCCCAGGGGAGCACCAGCCCCAGCATTTT. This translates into CASSQVPGEHQPQHF.

The CDR3 coding sequence is TGTGCCAGCAGCGTATTAGACTCCTACGAGCAGTACTTC. This sequence encodes CASSVLDSYEQYF. V gene TRBV9 combines with J gene TRBJ2-7, with D unclear. This CDR3 is 13 amino acids long. Trimming took 1 base from V and 0 from J, leaving 5 bases between them. Germline CDR1 SGDLS, CDR2 YYNGEE.

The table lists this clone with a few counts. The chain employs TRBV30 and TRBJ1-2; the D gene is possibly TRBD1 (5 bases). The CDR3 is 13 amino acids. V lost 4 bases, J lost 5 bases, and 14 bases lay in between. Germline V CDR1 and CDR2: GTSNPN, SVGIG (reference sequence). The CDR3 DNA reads TGTGCCTGGACATCTCCCCCAGGGTATGGCTACACCTTC. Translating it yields CAWTSPPGYGYTF.

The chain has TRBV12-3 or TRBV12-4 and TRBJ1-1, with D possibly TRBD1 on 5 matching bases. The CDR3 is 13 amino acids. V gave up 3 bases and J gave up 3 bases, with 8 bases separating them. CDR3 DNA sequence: TGTGCCAGCAGTTTCGGCAGGGACACTGAAGCTTTCTTT. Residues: CASSFGRDTEAFF.

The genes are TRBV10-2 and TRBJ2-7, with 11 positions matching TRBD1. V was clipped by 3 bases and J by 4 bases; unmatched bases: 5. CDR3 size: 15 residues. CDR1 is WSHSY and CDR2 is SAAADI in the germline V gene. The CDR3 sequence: CASSDPGTGGYEQYF. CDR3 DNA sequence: TGCGCCAGCAGTGACCCCGGGACAGGGGGGTACGAGCAGTACTTC.

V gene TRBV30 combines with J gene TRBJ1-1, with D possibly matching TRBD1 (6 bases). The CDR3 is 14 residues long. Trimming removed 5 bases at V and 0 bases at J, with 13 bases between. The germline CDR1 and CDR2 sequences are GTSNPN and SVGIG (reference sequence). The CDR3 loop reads CAWVETGLNTEAFF. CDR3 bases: TGTGCCTGGGTCGAAACAGGGCTGAACACTGAAGCTTTCTTT.

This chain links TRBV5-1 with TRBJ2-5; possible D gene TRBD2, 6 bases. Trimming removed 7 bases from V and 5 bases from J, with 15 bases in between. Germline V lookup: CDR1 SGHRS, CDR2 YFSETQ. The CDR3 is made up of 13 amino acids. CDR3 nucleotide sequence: TGCGCCAGCGGGGCCGGGGGTTGGGAGACCCAGTACTTC. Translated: CASGAGGWETQYF.

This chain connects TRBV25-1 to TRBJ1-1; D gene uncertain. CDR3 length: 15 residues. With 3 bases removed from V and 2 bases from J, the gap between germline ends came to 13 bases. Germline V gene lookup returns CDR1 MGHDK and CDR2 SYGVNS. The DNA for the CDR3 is TGTGCCAGCAGTGATTTTACACAACGCAACACTGAAGCTTTCTTT. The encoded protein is CASSDFTQRNTEAFF.

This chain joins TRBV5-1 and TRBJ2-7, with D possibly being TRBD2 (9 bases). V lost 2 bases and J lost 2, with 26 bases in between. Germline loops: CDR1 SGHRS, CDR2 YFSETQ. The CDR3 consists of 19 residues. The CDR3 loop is CASSFTGGIRLAGTYEQYF. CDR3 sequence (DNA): TGCGCCAGCAGCTTCACAGGGGGAATACGGCTAGCGGGGACCTACGAGCAGTACTTC. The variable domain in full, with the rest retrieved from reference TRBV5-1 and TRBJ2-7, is KAGVTQTPRYLIKTRGQQVTLSCSPISGHRSVSWYQQTPGQGLQFLFEYFSETQRNKGNFPGRFSGRQFSNSRSEMNVSTLELGDSALYLCASSFTGGIRLAGTYEQYFGPGTRLTVT.

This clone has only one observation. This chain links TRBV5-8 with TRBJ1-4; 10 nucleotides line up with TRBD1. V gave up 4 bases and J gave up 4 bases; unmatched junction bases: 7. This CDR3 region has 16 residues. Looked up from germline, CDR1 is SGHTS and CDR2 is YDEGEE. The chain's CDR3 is CASSRGTGANNEKLFF. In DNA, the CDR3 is TGTGCCAGCAGCCGTGGGACAGGGGCAAATAATGAAAAACTGTTTTTT.

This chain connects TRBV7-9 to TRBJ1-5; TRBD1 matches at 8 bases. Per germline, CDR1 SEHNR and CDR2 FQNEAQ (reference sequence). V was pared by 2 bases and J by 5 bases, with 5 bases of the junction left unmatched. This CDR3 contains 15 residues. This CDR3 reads CASSLTRQGHQPQHF. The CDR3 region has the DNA TGTGCCAGCAGCTTAACGAGACAGGGGCATCAGCCCCAGCATTTT.

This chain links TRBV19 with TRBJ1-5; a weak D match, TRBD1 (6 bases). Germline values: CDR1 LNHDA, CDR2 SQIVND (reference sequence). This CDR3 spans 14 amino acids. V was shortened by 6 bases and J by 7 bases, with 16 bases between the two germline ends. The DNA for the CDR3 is TGTGCCAGTAGCGGGGTGAAACAGGGCCAGCCCCAGCATTTT. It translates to CASSGVKQGQPQHF.